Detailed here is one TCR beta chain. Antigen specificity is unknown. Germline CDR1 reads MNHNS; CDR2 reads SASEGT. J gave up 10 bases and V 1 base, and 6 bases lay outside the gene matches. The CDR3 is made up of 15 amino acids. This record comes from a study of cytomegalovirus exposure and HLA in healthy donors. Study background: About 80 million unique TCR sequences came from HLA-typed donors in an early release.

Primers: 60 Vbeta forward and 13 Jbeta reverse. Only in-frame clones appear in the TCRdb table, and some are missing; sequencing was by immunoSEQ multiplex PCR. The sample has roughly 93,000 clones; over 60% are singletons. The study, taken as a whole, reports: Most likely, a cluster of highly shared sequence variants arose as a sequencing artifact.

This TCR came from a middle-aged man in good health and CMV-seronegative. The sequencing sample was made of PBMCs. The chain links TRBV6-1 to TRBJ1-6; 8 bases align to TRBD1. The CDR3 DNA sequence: TGTGCCAGCAGTGAAGAAGGGACAGGTGCCTCACCCCTCCACTTT. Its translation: CASSEEGTGASPLHF.